This TCR beta chain comes out of a study of regulatory T cells in long-lasting Graves disease. Noted time point: newly diagnosed GD, antithyroid drugs for less than 3 months. The TCR library was prepared using RNA isolated from PBMCs. Germline CDR1 and CDR2: SEHNR and FQNEAQ (reference sequence). V was pared by 3 bases and J by 5 bases, with 16 bases between. The CDR3 runs to 16 residues. Construction of the TCR beta libraries employed iRepertoire HTBI primers in conjunction with Arm-PCR of CDR3 regions. One entry per CDR3 protein, called by TCRdb with MiXCR from the multiplex PCR reads. The repertoire holds around 450,000 distinct CDR3 sequences, with under 15% as singletons. Whole-study findings and limits: TCR diversity was lower in persistent Graves' patients than in newly diagnosed ones.

This clonotype came up a few times. Its target is unknown. This same sample was also taken into another study, of T cells in Graves' hyperthyroidism and ophthalmopathy.

The rearrangement uses TRBV7-9 and TRBJ1-4; D is undetermined. The TCR originated in a woman between 25 and 40 years old with Graves disease. The sample consisted of peripheral blood mononuclear cells (PBMCs), taken at new diagnosis, from a patient treated with antithyroid drugs. DNA of the CDR3: TGTGCCAGCAGCTTTTATCGGACGGAAGGCAATGAAAAACTGTTTTTT. As protein: CASSFYRTEGNEKLFF.